What follows is one TCR beta chain and its context. The record originates from a study of T cell changes during pregnancy in multiple sclerosis. Germline lookup yields CDR1 LNHDA and CDR2 SQIVND (reference sequence). Trimming at V came to 5 bases and at J to 5 bases, leaving 6 bases not matched to a gene. The CDR3 sequence is 15 residues long. Produced via immunoSEQ multiplex PCR; TCRdb's table is partial and in-frame only. The sample yields 45,000 to 55,000 clones, about nine tenths seen once. The J gene is TRBJ2-1, the V gene TRBV19; 10 positions match TRBD1. The sequence was obtained from a female donor with multiple sclerosis, enrolled in a pregnancy study. The input for sequencing was CD4+ T cells from peripheral blood mononuclear cells, taken in the second trimester of pregnancy. In nucleotides, the CDR3 is TGTGCCAGTAGTTCTGGACAGGGGGGGGACAATGAGCAGTTCTTC. Its translation: CASSSGQGGDNEQFF. Variable domain in full (rest from reference TRBV19 and TRBJ2-1): DGGITQSPKYLFRKEGQNVTLSCEQNLNHDAMYWYRQDPGQGLRLIYYSQIVNDFQKGDIAEGYSVSREKKESFPLTVTSAQKNPTAFYLCASSSGQGGDNEQFFGPGTRLTVL.